This entry lists 29 T cell receptor beta chains sequenced from one sample in a study of blood T cell repertoires in COVID-19. The protocol was immunoSEQ multiplex PCR, while the TCRdb copy is restricted to in-frame clones and leaves out a portion. The sample lists around 300,000 clones; 89% were seen once. What was sequenced was PBMCs or T cells enriched from blood (not recorded which). Receptor source: a woman between 40 and 55 years old who had recovered from COVID-19.

V gene TRBV7-2 combines with J gene TRBJ1-2; tentatively, D is TRBD1 (5 bases). This CDR3 comprises 16 residues. Trimming cost V 2 bases and J 2 bases, with 15 bases left between them. Germline lookup yields CDR1 SGHTA and CDR2 FQGNSA. CDR3 in DNA: TGTGCCAGCAGCTTAAGCGTTATTGGGGGGAACTATGGCTACACCTTC. Amino acids: CASSLSVIGGNYGYTF.

This clone was recorded only once. V and J are TRBV5-1 and TRBJ2-3; D is possibly TRBD1 (5 bases). The germline V gene encodes CDR1 SGHRS and CDR2 YFSETQ. V was trimmed by 2 bases and J by 1 base, leaving 11 bases between them. The CDR3 has 15 amino acids. As DNA, the CDR3 is TGCGCCAGCAGCTTTATGGACATGGGCACAGATACGCAGTATTTT. It yields the protein CASSFMDMGTDTQYF. Full variable domain (missing parts from reference TRBV5-1 and TRBJ2-3): KAGVTQTPRYLIKTRGQQVTLSCSPISGHRSVSWYQQTPGQGLQFLFEYFSETQRNKGNFPGRFSGRQFSNSRSEMNVSTLELGDSALYLCASSFMDMGTDTQYFGPGTRLTVL.

The chain carries TRBV4-2 and TRBJ2-1, with 10 nucleotides matching TRBD2. The V and J ends lost 7 bases and 7 bases, in that order; junction bases with no gene match: 13. CDR3 size: 16 residues. CDR1 and CDR2 from the germline V gene are LGHNA and YNFKEQ. In DNA, the CDR3 is TGTGCCAGCACCCCGCTCTCGAGCGGGGGGGAAAATGAGCAGTTCTTC. Protein sequence: CASTPLSSGGENEQFF.

The chain joins TRBV28 to TRBJ2-2; 7 bases fit TRBD2. Germline V gene lookup returns CDR1 MDHEN and CDR2 SYDVKM. The V segment lost 5 bases and the J segment 6 bases; nucleotides outside the gene matches: 9. The CDR3 has 15 residues. The CDR3 here is CASSTIGLVAGELFF. DNA for the CDR3: TGTGCCAGCAGTACAATCGGACTAGTTGCCGGGGAGCTGTTTTTT.

The chain uses TRBV27 and TRBJ2-6; D perhaps matches TRBD1 (6 bases). This CDR3 comprises 14 residues. Germline V gene lookup returns CDR1 MNHEY and CDR2 SMNVEV (reference sequence). V lost 7 bases and J 2 bases, leaving 9 bases between the germline ends. The DNA for the CDR3 is TGTGCCAGCAAGGGACAAGCTGGGGCCAACGTCCTGACTTTC. Amino acids: CASKGQAGANVLTF.

The chain employs TRBV2 and TRBJ2-7, with 10 nucleotides matching TRBD2. V lost 8 bases and J lost 2; bases outside the gene matches: 3. The CDR3 runs to 13 residues. Germline V CDR1 and CDR2: SNHLY, FYNNEI. CDR3 sequence reads: CASGLAETYEQYF. The DNA of the CDR3 is TGTGCCAGCGGACTAGCGGAGACCTACGAGCAGTACTTC.

The chain links TRBV2 to TRBJ2-2; 8 nucleotides agree with TRBD2. Trimming at V came to 6 bases and at J to 6 bases, leaving 6 bases not matched to a gene. CDR3 length: 14 residues. In germline, CDR1 is SNHLY, CDR2 FYNNEI. In DNA form, the CDR3 reads TGTGCCAGCAGAACAGCGGGAGAGGCCGGGGAGCTGTTTTTT. Protein: CASRTAGEAGELFF. The whole variable domain, remainder taken from reference TRBV2 and TRBJ2-2, is EPEVTQTPSHQVTQMGQEVILRCVPISNHLYFYWYRQILGQKVEFLVSFYNNEISEKSEIFDDQFSVERPDGSNFTLKIRSTKLEDSAMYFCASRTAGEAGELFFGEGSRLTVL.

The genes are TRBV5-1 and TRBJ1-2; a weak D match, TRBD1 (5 bases). Germline CDR1 and CDR2: SGHRS and YFSETQ. Trimming stripped 3 bases from V and 6 bases from J, with 18 bases between. The CDR3 length is 15 residues. CDR3 nucleotide sequence: TGCGCCAGCAGCTACGCAGGGAATCGTGTGGATGGCTACACCTTC. Translation: CASSYAGNRVDGYTF.

This clone was recorded once. This chain uses TRBV5-1 with TRBJ2-3; 7 bases match TRBD2. The CDR3 totals 15 residues. The V and J ends lost 4 bases and 4 bases, in that order; junction bases with no gene match: 9. The germline V gene has CDR1 SGHRS and CDR2 YFSETQ. CDR3 sequence (DNA): TGCGCCAGCAGCCCCGGACTAGTCGAGGCAGATACGCAGTATTTT. This gives the protein CASSPGLVEADTQYF. Supplemented by reference TRBV5-1 and TRBJ2-3, the full variable domain reads KAGVTQTPRYLIKTRGQQVTLSCSPISGHRSVSWYQQTPGQGLQFLFEYFSETQRNKGNFPGRFSGRQFSNSRSEMNVSTLELGDSALYLCASSPGLVEADTQYFGPGTRLTVL.

This sequence joins TRBV5-6 and TRBJ2-7; 10 bases are a match to TRBD1. The junction had 8 bases not matched to a gene; V was cut back by 0 bases and J by 5 bases. CDR3 size: 16 residues. Germline V CDR1 and CDR2: SGHDT, YYEEEE. CDR3 nucleotide sequence: TGTGCCAGCAGCTTGGCCCAAGGACAGGGGGGCAACGAGCAGTACTTC. It codes for CASSLAQGQGGNEQYF.

In its sample, this clone was seen a few times. The gene calls are TRBV2 and TRBJ2-7; 7 bases map to TRBD1. V dropped 4 bases and J dropped 3; count of bases not matched to a gene: 6. Germline V gene lookup returns CDR1 SNHLY and CDR2 FYNNEI. This CDR3 is built from 14 residues. The CDR3 coding sequence is TGTGCCAGCAGTGGAGGGGACAGCGTCTACGAGCAGTACTTC. It encodes CASSGGDSVYEQYF.

The chain uses TRBV7-3 and TRBJ1-3; no clear D gene. From germline, CDR1 is SGHTA and CDR2 FQGTGA. The length of the CDR3 is 13 residues. V lost 0 bases and J lost 2, with 2 bases in between. The CDR3 coding sequence is TGTGCCAGCAGCTTAACCACTGGAAACACCATATATTTT. Encoded protein: CASSLTTGNTIYF.

This clone was found once. The V gene is TRBV28, the J gene TRBJ2-2; 10 bases match TRBD2. Germline CDR1 reads MDHEN; CDR2 reads SYDVKM. V dropped 7 bases and J dropped 1; count of bases not matched to a gene: 6. The CDR3 runs 16 residues. The CDR3 loop is CASTNRLAGNTGELFF. The CDR3 DNA reads TGTGCCAGCACCAACCGACTAGCGGGGAACACCGGGGAGCTGTTTTTT.

The V call is TRBV2, the J call TRBJ1-1, with 8 bases matching TRBD1. Per the germline V gene, CDR1 is SNHLY and CDR2 is FYNNEI. V lost 5 bases, J lost 7 bases, and 6 bases stayed unmatched. This CDR3 region has 13 residues. CDR3 nucleotide sequence: TGTGCCAGCAGTACCGGACAGGGTCTTGAAGCTTTCTTT. It is translated as CASSTGQGLEAFF. The variable domain in full, with the rest retrieved from reference TRBV2 and TRBJ1-1, is EPEVTQTPSHQVTQMGQEVILRCVPISNHLYFYWYRQILGQKVEFLVSFYNNEISEKSEIFDDQFSVERPDGSNFTLKIRSTKLEDSAMYFCASSTGQGLEAFFGQGTRLTVV.

This clone was counted ten times or more. This chain links TRBV29-1 with TRBJ1-2, with D perhaps matching TRBD1 (5 bases). With 4 bases removed from V and 2 bases from J, the gap between germline ends came to 8 bases. Looked up from germline, CDR1 is SQVTM and CDR2 is ANQGSEA. This CDR3 spans 12 amino acids. The CDR3 region is CSVAKGNYGYTF. The CDR3 nucleotides are TGCAGCGTTGCTAAGGGGAACTATGGCTACACCTTC.

Only one count was recorded for this clone. The chain employs TRBV4-1 and TRBJ2-7; a weak D match, TRBD1 (6 bases). V shed 1 base and J shed 5 bases, with 15 bases lying between them. CDR3 length: 15 residues. Per the germline V gene, CDR1 is MGHRA and CDR2 is YSYEKL. Here the CDR3 DNA reads TGCGCCAGCAGCCAAGGGTTGGGGGCTTACGACGAGCAGTACTTC. As protein: CASSQGLGAYDEQYF.

This clone has a single count. CDR3 protein: CASSFWQANTGELFF. The CDR3 coding sequence is TGTGCCAGCAGTTTCTGGCAGGCGAACACCGGGGAGCTGTTTTTT. The chain recombines TRBV28 with TRBJ2-2; no clear D gene. Looked up from germline, CDR1 is MDHEN and CDR2 is SYDVKM. The CDR3 is 15 residues long. Trimming cost V 3 bases and J 0 bases, with 8 bases left between them.

The rearrangement joins TRBV2 to TRBJ1-6, with a possible D match to TRBD1 (5 bases). Per germline, CDR1 SNHLY and CDR2 FYNNEI. Trimming pared 6 bases from V and 6 bases from J, leaving 12 bases between. This CDR3 is built from 14 residues. This CDR3 reads CASSYQGGNSPLHF. Written as DNA, the CDR3 is TGTGCCAGCAGCTACCAGGGAGGTAATTCACCCCTCCACTTT.

This clone has a single count. The V gene is TRBV10-3, the J gene TRBJ2-7; 7 bases match TRBD1. The CDR3 is made up of 14 amino acids. Losses at the gene ends were 6 bases for V and 0 bases for J; bases not matched to a gene: 5. Germline CDR1 and CDR2: ENHRY and SYGVKD. CDR3 sequence reads: CAISGQVSSYEQYF. In DNA, the CDR3 is TGTGCCATCAGCGGACAGGTGAGCTCCTACGAGCAGTACTTC.

The chain uses TRBV9 and TRBJ1-5; 7 bases are shared with TRBD1. V shed 4 bases and J 4 bases; nucleotides not matched to a gene: 2. Per the germline V gene, CDR1 is SGDLS and CDR2 is YYNGEE. The CDR3 loop spans 13 amino acids. In DNA, the CDR3 is TGTGCCAGCAGCCCACAGGGGAATCAGCCCCAGCATTTT. Its translation is CASSPQGNQPQHF.

A single count supports this clone. The chain combines TRBV27 with TRBJ2-2; 9 positions agree with TRBD1. This CDR3 has 17 residues. Per germline, CDR1 MNHEY and CDR2 SMNVEV (reference sequence). V shed 4 bases and J 1 base; nucleotides not matched to a gene: 7. The CDR3 here is CASSSVWGQGNTGELFF. The CDR3, as DNA: TGTGCCAGCAGTTCTGTCTGGGGACAGGGGAACACCGGGGAGCTGTTTTTT.

This rearrangement joins TRBV9 to TRBJ2-2, with TRBD1 as a possible D gene (5 bases). Trimming pared 5 bases from V and 0 bases from J, leaving 14 bases between. This CDR3 is built from 16 residues. In germline, CDR1 is SGDLS, CDR2 YYNGEE. CDR3: CASSTGISTNTGELFF. CDR3 nucleotides: TGTGCCAGCAGTACAGGAATTAGTACGAACACCGGGGAGCTGTTTTTT.

V usage is TRBV24-1 and J usage is TRBJ2-1; 12 positions match TRBD1. Germline lookup yields CDR1 KGHDR and CDR2 SFDVKD. This CDR3 is 16 amino acids long. The V and J ends lost 4 bases and 8 bases, in that order; junction bases with no gene match: 8. The CDR3 nucleotides read TGTGCCACCAGTGACCGGGCGGGACAGGGGGCGGATGAGCAGTTCTTC. Its protein product is CATSDRAGQGADEQFF.

V gene TRBV5-4 combines with J gene TRBJ2-1; D is possibly TRBD2 (6 bases). With 1 base removed from V and 8 bases from J, the gap between germline ends came to 16 bases. Germline V gene data show CDR1 as SGHNT and CDR2 as YYREEE (reference sequence). This CDR3 spans 15 amino acids. For the CDR3, the DNA is TGTGCCAGCAGCTTGTCCCGGGGGAAAGTGGATGAGCAGTTCTTC. It specifies CASSLSRGKVDEQFF.

The J gene is TRBJ1-2, the V gene TRBV7-2; a weak D match, TRBD1 (6 bases). The germline V and J ends were trimmed by 5 bases and 2 bases, with 15 bases remaining between them. The CDR3 sequence is 15 residues long. Germline lookup yields CDR1 SGHTA and CDR2 FQGNSA. The CDR3 is CASSPRGGENYGYTF. CDR3 nucleotide sequence: TGTGCCAGCAGCCCAAGGGGGGGAGAGAACTATGGCTACACCTTC.

This chain uses TRBV27 with TRBJ2-7; D remains unclear. V gave up 8 bases and J gave up 2 bases, with 13 bases separating them. There are 13 residues in the CDR3. The V gene's germline CDR1 is MNHEY and CDR2 SMNVEV (reference sequence). As DNA, the CDR3 is TGTGCCAGCGCCCCTGGTCTAGCCTACGAGCAGTACTTC. It is translated as CASAPGLAYEQYF.

The chain employs TRBV5-1 and TRBJ2-7; D perhaps matches TRBD1 (7 bases). This CDR3 has 12 amino acids. CDR1 and CDR2 from the germline V gene are SGHRS and YFSETQ. V lost 3 bases, J lost 13 bases, and 17 bases lay in between. The CDR3 loop is CASSSGGQPSYF. CDR3 nucleotides: TGCGCCAGCAGCTCCGGGGGACAGCCTTCATACTTC.

J is TRBJ2-1 and V is TRBV18; TRBD2 matches at 8 bases. The CDR3 totals 17 residues. Looked up from germline, CDR1 is KGHSH and CDR2 is LQKENI. The junction had 8 bases not matched to a gene; V was cut back by 2 bases and J by 2 bases. The CDR3 DNA reads as TGTGCCAGCTCACCAGGGCGGGAGGAAACCCCCTACAATGAGCAGTTCTTC. Translation gives CASSPGREETPYNEQFF.

J is TRBJ2-1 and V is TRBV6-6; D gene uncertain. CDR3 size: 13 residues. Germline V CDR1 and CDR2: MNHNY, SVGAGI (reference sequence). V lost 2 bases and J lost 5, with 7 bases in between. This CDR3 is CASSYVANNEQFF. The CDR3 DNA reads as TGTGCCAGCAGTTACGTGGCCAACAATGAGCAGTTCTTC.